The 9 T cell receptor beta chains given below trace back to one sample, sequenced in a study of vaccination effects on CD4 cells after COVID-19. Sequencing used immunoSEQ multiplex PCR; TCRdb keeps in-frame clones, though not all of them. This table has about 50,000 clones, more than 60% appearing once. Cultured cells yielded isolated CD4+ T cells after 10 days. Which antigens these TCRs recognize remains unknown. The sample was CD4+ T cells from PBMCs cultured without peptide, taken before COVID-19 vaccination. The origin of the receptors is a human donor who received a COVID-19 vaccine.

This chain connects TRBV6-6 to TRBJ1-4, with D perhaps TRBD1 (6 bases). The V end was cut by 0 bases, the J end by 7 bases, with 12 bases between. Germline V gives CDR1 MNHNY, CDR2 SVGAGI (reference sequence). The CDR3 runs 15 residues. The CDR3, as DNA: TGTGCCAGCAGTTACTCGGGGGCAACGGGTGAAAAACTGTTTTTT. Encoded protein: CASSYSGATGEKLFF.

The chain combines TRBV4-3 with TRBJ1-5; D remains ambiguous. The CDR3 is 14 residues long. Germline V gene sequence: CDR1 LGHNA, CDR2 YSLEER. V was trimmed by 0 bases and J by 6 bases, leaving 9 bases between them. CDR3: CASSQDYGVQPQHF. The CDR3 DNA is TGCGCCAGCAGCCAAGATTATGGGGTTCAGCCCCAGCATTTT.

The chain couples TRBV6-6 to TRBJ1-2; no reliable D call. The germline gives CDR1 MNHNY, CDR2 SVGAGI (reference sequence). This CDR3 contains 12 residues. V lost 2 bases to trimming and J lost 2 bases, with 3 bases between them. The CDR3 reads CASSYRNYGYTF. The CDR3 nucleotides are TGTGCCAGCAGTTACAGAAACTATGGCTACACCTTC.

The V gene is TRBV19, the J gene TRBJ1-2, with D tentatively TRBD1 (6 bases). Germline V gene lookup returns CDR1 LNHDA and CDR2 SQIVND (reference sequence). The ends were cut back, 6 bases at V and 6 bases at J, with 17 bases in the middle. The CDR3 loop spans 14 amino acids. The CDR3 loop reads CASRVRGQGNGYTF. The CDR3 DNA reads TGTGCCAGTAGAGTTCGGGGCCAGGGGAATGGCTACACCTTC.

V gene TRBV15 combines with J gene TRBJ1-1; 10 nucleotides align to TRBD1. The CDR3 is 18 amino acids. Germline CDR1 is LNHNV and CDR2 is YYDKDF (reference sequence). V lost 4 bases and J lost 0; bases outside the gene matches: 11. For the CDR3, the DNA is TGTGCCACCAGCACCGACCGGGACAGGGGACCAATGAACACTGAAGCTTTCTTT. Residues: CATSTDRDRGPMNTEAFF.

The table lists this clone with a count of one. The chain employs TRBV9 and TRBJ1-1, with D possibly TRBD1 on 6 matching bases. The germline V and J ends were trimmed by 2 bases and 10 bases, with 18 bases remaining between them. Germline V lookup: CDR1 SGDLS, CDR2 YYNGEE. The CDR3 length is 14 residues. CDR3 region: CASSVQGSLEGAFF. CDR3 nucleotides: TGTGCCAGCAGCGTCCAGGGGTCATTAGAGGGAGCTTTCTTT.

The chain is built from TRBV10-2 and TRBJ2-2; D is tentatively TRBD1 or TRBD2 (6 bases each). The CDR3 totals 14 residues. V lost 3 bases, J lost 6 bases, and 11 bases lay in between. Germline V gene data show CDR1 as WSHSY and CDR2 as SAAADI. CDR3 nucleotides: TGCGCCAGCAGTGACGCCCGGGGGCCCGGGGAGCTGTTTTTT. Translated: CASSDARGPGELFF.

This clone was detected only once. The rearrangement links TRBV7-2 to TRBJ2-1; D is unclear. Germline values: CDR1 SGHTA, CDR2 FQGNSA. This CDR3 is built from 11 residues. V was trimmed by 2 bases and J by 7 bases, leaving 3 bases between them. As DNA, the CDR3 is TGTGCCAGCAGCTTACTAAATGAGCAGTTCTTC. Its translation is CASSLLNEQFF.

J is TRBJ2-3 and V is TRBV9; D gene ambiguous. Between the trimmed V and J ends, which lost 4 bases and 1 base, there was a span of 10 bases. Per the germline V gene, CDR1 is SGDLS and CDR2 is YYNGEE. The CDR3 is 14 residues long. CDR3 in amino acids: CASSPQSRTDTQYF. For the CDR3, the DNA is TGTGCCAGCAGCCCTCAGTCCCGCACAGATACGCAGTATTTT.